Below are 22 T cell receptor beta chains sequenced from a single sample in a study of blood T cell repertoires in COVID-19. The assay was immunoSEQ multiplex PCR, and TCRdb's table has in-frame clones only and misses some. The table shows 150,000 to 200,000 clones, with approximately 83% occurring only once. Sequenced material: peripheral blood. The origin of the receptors is a man between 65 and 85 years old with active or convalescent COVID-19.

In DNA, the CDR3 is TGTGCCAGCAGCCCCCGGGGTGAGCAGTTCTTC. It specifies CASSPRGEQFF. The chain links TRBV7-8 to TRBJ2-1; possible D gene TRBD2, 5 bases. The V end lost 5 bases, the J end lost 9 bases, and 8 bases lay between the germline ends. The CDR3 is 11 amino acids. Germline lookup yields CDR1 SGHVS and CDR2 FQNEAQ.

This chain joins TRBV28 and TRBJ1-2; 7 bases are a match to TRBD1. The length of the CDR3 is 13 residues. The germline gives CDR1 MDHEN, CDR2 SYDVKM. CDR3 DNA: TGTGTCACAGCTTGGGGACAGACACGAAGATACACCTTC. Translated, it gives CVTAWGQTRRYTF.

The chain uses TRBV9 and TRBJ2-1, with D possibly TRBD2 on 6 matching bases. Germline V gene data show CDR1 as SGDLS and CDR2 as YYNGEE. V was trimmed by 4 bases and J by 15 bases, leaving 17 bases between them. This CDR3 comprises 12 residues. CDR3 sequence (DNA): TGTGCCAGCAGCCCTCCCGGAGGGAAGCCGTTCTTC. It yields the protein CASSPPGGKPFF.

The chain links TRBV15 to TRBJ1-5; D may be TRBD1 (5 bases). V lost 5 bases, J lost 11 bases, and 13 bases lay in between. Germline CDR1 reads LNHNV; CDR2 reads YYDKDF (reference sequence). CDR3 size: 12 residues. CDR3 amino acids: CATSGAGLSQHF. The CDR3 nucleotides are TGTGCCACCAGCGGGGCAGGGTTGTCCCAGCATTTT.

This clone was counted ten times or more. This chain links TRBV18 with TRBJ1-2; no firm D call. Germline CDR1 reads KGHSH; CDR2 reads LQKENI. The CDR3 consists of 15 residues. V lost 3 bases and J 3 bases, leaving 14 bases between the germline ends. CDR3 sequence (DNA): TGTGCCAGCTCACCCCCCGGGAGGCCCGACTATGGCTACACCTTC. It yields the protein CASSPPGRPDYGYTF.

The chain joins TRBV18 to TRBJ1-3; TRBD1 agrees at 12 bases. The CDR3 totals 16 residues. Trimming at V came to 0 bases and at J to 4 bases, leaving 1 base not matched to a gene. In germline, CDR1 is KGHSH, CDR2 LQKENI. CDR3 in DNA: TGTGCCAGCTCACCACCGGGACAGGGGGCAGGAAACACCATATATTTT. Amino acid sequence: CASSPPGQGAGNTIYF.

Only a few counts were recorded for this clone. This chain joins TRBV30 and TRBJ1-4; D possibly corresponds to TRBD1 (5 bases). CDR3 length equals 12 residues. In germline, CDR1 is GTSNPN, CDR2 SVGIG (reference sequence). V lost 4 bases and J 7 bases, leaving 10 bases between the germline ends. The CDR3 coding sequence is TGTGCCTGGATGCAGGGCCGTGAAAAACTGTTTTTT. Translated, it gives CAWMQGREKLFF.

The V call is TRBV5-5, the J call TRBJ2-2; the match to TRBD1 covers 8 bases. The CDR3 contains 15 residues. J lost 5 bases, V lost 1 base, and 4 bases had no gene match. Per germline, CDR1 SGHKS and CDR2 YYEKEE (reference sequence). CDR3 residues: CASSLSQGATGELFF. CDR3 sequence (DNA): TGTGCCAGCAGCTTGAGTCAGGGGGCGACCGGGGAGCTGTTTTTT.

This clone was seen a single time. V is TRBV18 and J is TRBJ2-1; D is perhaps TRBD1 (5 bases). V shed 1 base and J shed 4 bases, with 11 bases lying between them. Looked up from germline, CDR1 is KGHSH and CDR2 is LQKENI. The CDR3 spans 15 residues. The CDR3 is CASSPRQKAYNEQFF. CDR3 in DNA: TGTGCCAGCTCACCACGACAGAAGGCTTACAATGAGCAGTTCTTC.

The J gene is TRBJ2-2, the V gene TRBV7-2; D gene uncertain. From germline, CDR1 is SGHTA and CDR2 FQGNSA. V lost 3 bases, J lost 7 bases, and 6 bases lay in between. The CDR3 loop spans 12 amino acids. The CDR3 protein is CASSFVNGELFF. CDR3 sequence (DNA): TGTGCCAGCAGCTTCGTTAACGGGGAGCTGTTTTTT.

The J gene is TRBJ2-1, the V gene TRBV27; TRBD1 agrees at 9 bases. V was pared by 3 bases and J by 5 bases, with 8 bases of the junction left unmatched. CDR1 and CDR2 from the germline V gene are MNHEY and SMNVEV (reference sequence). This CDR3 has 16 residues. In nucleotides, the CDR3 is TGTGCCAGCAGTTTGCCCATATACAGGGGGCACAATGAGCAGTTCTTC. Its protein is CASSLPIYRGHNEQFF.

The chain uses TRBV19 and TRBJ2-1, with 7 bases lining up with TRBD1. Germline CDR1 and CDR2: LNHDA and SQIVND (reference sequence). V trimming: 6 bases; J trimming: 1 base; junction bases outside the gene matches: 9. This CDR3 contains 16 residues. The DNA of the CDR3 is TGTGCCAGTAGAAGCATTCGGGACAGTTCCTACAATGAGCAGTTCTTC. Residues: CASRSIRDSSYNEQFF.

A word on this clone: Other DNA sequences in this specimen translate into the identical CDR3. This chain joins TRBV18 and TRBJ1-1; the D is unclear. The CDR3 has 13 residues. Deletions cut 2 bases from V and 1 base from J, with 5 bases between. Germline values: CDR1 KGHSH, CDR2 LQKENI. CDR3 region: CASSPGRNTEAFF. The CDR3, as DNA: TGTGCCAGCTCACCAGGCAGGAACACTGAAGCTTTCTTT.

The chain joins TRBV28 to TRBJ2-7, with 9 nucleotides matching TRBD2. The CDR3 is made up of 13 amino acids. Germline V lookup: CDR1 MDHEN, CDR2 SYDVKM. V lost 7 bases to trimming and J lost 3 bases; unmatched junction nucleotides: 4. CDR3 amino acids: CASNGGRDYEQYF. The CDR3 bases are TGTGCCAGCAACGGCGGGAGGGACTACGAGCAGTACTTC.

The chain uses TRBV7-6 and TRBJ1-2, with 7 bases fitting TRBD1. V was pared by 5 bases and J by 5 bases, with 14 bases of the junction left unmatched. The CDR3 consists of 16 residues. Germline V gene sequence: CDR1 SGHVS, CDR2 FNYEAQ. The CDR3 here is CASSLNAGTAVYGYTF. The CDR3 bases are TGTGCCAGCAGCCTAAACGCCGGGACAGCGGTTTATGGCTACACCTTC.

The gene calls are TRBV19 and TRBJ1-1; TRBD1 aligns across 8 bases. V was pared by 4 bases and J by 0 bases, with 1 base of the junction left unmatched. The CDR3 is made up of 14 amino acids. Germline CDR1 is LNHDA and CDR2 is SQIVND (reference sequence). DNA for the CDR3: TGTGCCAGTAGTACGGACAGGGTGAACACTGAAGCTTTCTTT. Translated: CASSTDRVNTEAFF.

This clone has a single count. The chain links TRBV28 to TRBJ1-4, with D unclear. The V gene lost 7 bases and the J gene lost 8 bases, with 14 bases spanning the gap. The CDR3 contains 13 residues. The germline V gene has CDR1 MDHEN and CDR2 SYDVKM. The CDR3 is CASTSPVGEKLFF. CDR3 coding DNA: TGTGCCAGCACCTCACCCGTCGGGGAAAAACTGTTTTTT.

CDR3 sequence (DNA): TGCGCCAGCAGCTTGGCCTCGGGGGGCTACAATGAGCAGTTCTTC. Its protein is CASSLASGGYNEQFF. The chain recombines TRBV5-1 with TRBJ2-1; 7 bases match TRBD2. V gave up 0 bases and J gave up 3 bases; unmatched junction bases: 3. In germline, CDR1 is SGHRS, CDR2 YFSETQ. The CDR3 consists of 15 residues.

The rearrangement joins TRBV24-1 to TRBJ2-3; 7 bases map to TRBD2. From germline, CDR1 is KGHDR and CDR2 SFDVKD. The CDR3 totals 15 residues. Trimming removed 4 bases from V and 6 bases from J; junction bases left unmatched: 9. CDR3 sequence: CATSERAGSSDTQYF. The CDR3 nucleotides read TGTGCCACCAGTGAGAGAGCGGGGAGCTCCGATACGCAGTATTTT.

This chain joins TRBV5-1 and TRBJ2-7; no clear D. The germline V gene encodes CDR1 SGHRS and CDR2 YFSETQ. Trimming took off 2 bases at V and 3 bases at J, with 9 bases between the two ends. CDR3 length: 13 residues. The CDR3: CASSFNRNYEQYF. As DNA, the CDR3 is TGCGCCAGCAGCTTCAACAGAAACTACGAGCAGTACTTC.

The rearrangement joins TRBV27 to TRBJ2-4, with D possibly TRBD2 on 6 matching bases. Germline CDR1 reads MNHEY; CDR2 reads SMNVEV (reference sequence). The CDR3 totals 16 residues. V was cut by 3 bases and J by 3 bases, with 15 bases left in between. The CDR3 nucleotides are TGTGCCAGCAGTTTCCAACTAGCAGTTGGCAAAAACATTCAGTACTTC. Translation gives CASSFQLAVGKNIQYF.

This clone was counted a single time. The genes are TRBV6-4 and TRBJ2-3; D gene ambiguous. The CDR3 covers 13 residues. CDR1 is MRHNA, CDR2 SNTAGT, per germline. Trimming took 4 bases from V and 1 from J, leaving 6 bases between them. The CDR3 sequence: CASSAFRTDTQYF. The CDR3 DNA reads as TGTGCCAGCAGTGCTTTCCGCACAGATACGCAGTATTTT.